Below, 22 T cell receptor beta chains from the same sample are listed, as sequenced in a study of OX40 agonist ivuxolimab in advanced cancers. Using immunoSEQ multiplex PCR, the repertoire was profiled, and TCRdb retains in-frame clones only, with some absent. Seen here are about 75,000 clones, more than 75% observed once, and the top ten hold 15% to 20%. The specimen comprised CD4+ or CD8+ T cells sorted from blood, sampled in a trial of the OX40 agonist ivuxolimab. The origin of the receptors is an adult with an advanced solid tumor such as melanoma, head and neck, liver or kidney cancer.

The chain is built from TRBV15 and TRBJ2-1; TRBD2 is a possible D gene (6 bases). The germline gives CDR1 LNHNV, CDR2 YYDKDF (reference sequence). Between the trimmed V and J ends, which lost 0 bases and 7 bases, there was a span of 13 bases. The CDR3 covers 15 residues. This chain's CDR3 is CATSREEAGLNEQFF. The DNA for the CDR3 is TGTGCCACCAGCAGAGAGGAAGCGGGCCTAAATGAGCAGTTCTTC.

This sequence joins TRBV6-1 and TRBJ2-4; TRBD2 might be the D (6 bases). The germline V gene has CDR1 MNHNS and CDR2 SASEGT. Trimming cost V 3 bases and J 1 base, with 13 bases left between them. The CDR3 loop spans 16 amino acids. In DNA, the CDR3 is TGTGCCAGCAGTGAGGGGGGTTTCGAGGCCAAAAACATTCAGTACTTC. Amino acids: CASSEGGFEAKNIQYF.

CDR3 coding DNA: TGTGCCAGCAGCTTAACGATTACGGGGACAGCCCAAGAGACCCAGTACTTC. This gives the protein CASSLTITGTAQETQYF. This sequence joins TRBV5-5 and TRBJ2-5; 7 positions agree with TRBD1. Losses at the gene ends were 2 bases for V and 1 base for J; bases not matched to a gene: 11. Germline V lookup: CDR1 SGHKS, CDR2 YYEKEE (reference sequence). The CDR3 consists of 17 residues. The full variable domain, with the rest looked up from reference TRBV5-5 and TRBJ2-5, is DAGVTQSPTHLIKTRGQQVTLRCSPISGHKSVSWYQQVLGQGPQFIFQYYEKEERGRGNFPDRFSARQFPNYSSELNVNALLLGDSALYLCASSLTITGTAQETQYFGPGTRLLVL.

The chain has TRBV5-1 and TRBJ1-3, with 8 bases aligning to TRBD1. The CDR3 length is 15 residues. Germline CDR1 is SGHRS and CDR2 is YFSETQ. V gave up 6 bases and J gave up 4 bases; unmatched junction bases: 9. As DNA, the CDR3 is TGCGCCAGCAAAGGCAGGGGGCGCGGGGGAAACACCATATATTTT. Translated: CASKGRGRGGNTIYF.

The CDR3 region has the DNA TGCGCCAGCAGCTTAAGAGGGAATAGGGACACCGGGGAGCTGTTTTTT. As protein: CASSLRGNRDTGELFF. The V and J genes are TRBV5-1 and TRBJ2-2; D perhaps matches TRBD2 (5 bases). This CDR3 region has 16 residues. CDR1 and CDR2 (germline): SGHRS, YFSETQ. Trimming took 2 bases from V and 3 from J, leaving 14 bases between them.

This chain uses TRBV28 with TRBJ2-1; weak D call: TRBD2 (6 bases). The CDR3 is made up of 16 amino acids. Germline V gene data show CDR1 as MDHEN and CDR2 as SYDVKM. V was shortened by 4 bases and J by 5 bases, with 18 bases between the two germline ends. The CDR3: CASSSHKRVSHNEQFF. DNA for the CDR3: TGTGCCAGCAGTTCTCATAAGCGGGTGAGCCACAATGAGCAGTTCTTC.

This chain joins TRBV5-4 and TRBJ2-3; D is unresolved. The CDR3 is 12 residues long. V was clipped by 4 bases and J by 4 bases, with 7 bases between them. CDR1 and CDR2 from the germline V gene are SGHNT and YYREEE (reference sequence). CDR3 sequence: CASSPRPDTQYF. DNA of the CDR3: TGTGCCAGCAGCCCACGCCCAGATACGCAGTATTTT. The full variable domain, completed using reference TRBV5-4 and TRBJ2-3, is ETGVTQSPTHLIKTRGQQVTLRCSSQSGHNTVSWYQQALGQGPQFIFQYYREEENGRGNFPPRFSGLQFPNYSSELNVNALELDDSALYLCASSPRPDTQYFGPGTRLTVL.

The rearrangement links TRBV28 to TRBJ1-4; unclear D gene. This CDR3 spans 17 amino acids. The V gene lost 7 bases and the J gene lost 1 base, with 19 bases spanning the gap. CDR1 and CDR2 from the germline V gene are MDHEN and SYDVKM. CDR3: CASTNPNQIVTNEKLFF. The CDR3, as DNA: TGTGCCAGCACCAATCCCAACCAGATTGTAACTAATGAAAAACTGTTTTTT.

The gene calls are TRBV7-9 and TRBJ1-1; no reliable D call. Trimming shortened V by 8 bases and J by 0 bases, and 10 bases separated the two germline ends. Germline-derived CDR1 and CDR2 are SEHNR and FQNEAQ (reference sequence). There are 13 residues in the CDR3. CDR3 bases: TGTGCCAGCTCGTTGTATATGAACACTGAAGCTTTCTTT. It specifies CASSLYMNTEAFF.

The CDR3: CASSPIRTGATGELFF. In DNA form, the CDR3 reads TGTGCCAGCTCACCAATAAGGACAGGGGCCACCGGGGAGCTGTTTTTT. The chain recombines TRBV18 with TRBJ2-2; 9 bases fit TRBD1. Trimming took 2 bases from V and 4 from J; bases not matched to a gene: 5. There are 16 residues in the CDR3. Germline V CDR1 and CDR2: KGHSH, LQKENI.

The DNA for the CDR3 is TGTGCCAGCAGTGAGACACTAGCCGTAGAGACCCAGTACTTC. This sequence encodes CASSETLAVETQYF. The chain joins TRBV6-1 to TRBJ2-5; TRBD2 is a possible D gene (6 bases). The CDR3 contains 14 residues. V shed 3 bases and J shed 4 bases, with 12 bases lying between them. Germline CDR1 and CDR2: MNHNS and SASEGT.

The genes are TRBV10-2 and TRBJ2-6, with D unresolved. Deletions cut 3 bases from V and 1 base from J, with 7 bases between. The CDR3 is 15 residues long. Germline assignment: CDR1 WSHSY and CDR2 SAAADI. Here the CDR3 reads CASSEPMSGANVLTF. In DNA form, the CDR3 reads TGCGCCAGCAGTGAACCCATGTCTGGGGCCAACGTCCTGACTTTC.

This chain links TRBV7-2 with TRBJ2-5; D could derive from TRBD1 or TRBD2 (5 bases each). Trimming stripped 4 bases from V and 5 bases from J, with 14 bases between. Germline assignment: CDR1 SGHTA and CDR2 FQGNSA. The CDR3 is made up of 14 amino acids. In DNA form, the CDR3 reads TGTGCCAGCAGCTGGGGACGGCTCGTGGAGACCCAGTACTTC. Translation: CASSWGRLVETQYF.

This clone was found a few times. The chain combines TRBV9 with TRBJ1-5; 7 positions match TRBD1. Per the germline V gene, CDR1 is SGDLS and CDR2 is YYNGEE. Trimming took 4 bases from V and 7 from J; bases not matched to a gene: 8. CDR3 size: 14 residues. The CDR3 region is CASSLRQGGQPQHF. Here the CDR3 DNA reads TGTGCCAGCAGCCTGAGACAGGGAGGGCAGCCCCAGCATTTT.

The chain combines TRBV11-2 with TRBJ1-1, with D possibly being TRBD1 (6 bases). Trimming pared 5 bases from V and 2 bases from J, leaving 12 bases between. The CDR3 spans 14 residues. Germline V gene lookup returns CDR1 SGHAT and CDR2 FQNNGV. CDR3 region: CASSTRQVNTEAFF. CDR3 bases: TGTGCCAGCAGCACCCGACAGGTAAACACTGAAGCTTTCTTT. The complete variable domain, with remaining parts taken from reference TRBV11-2 and TRBJ1-1, reads EAGVAQSPRYKIIEKRQSVAFWCNPISGHATLYWYQQILGQGPKLLIQFQNNGVVDDSQLPKDRFSAERLKGVDSTLKIQPAKLEDSAVYLCASSTRQVNTEAFFGQGTRLTVV.

The rearrangement uses TRBV7-9 and TRBJ1-4; D remains unclear. V lost 1 base and J lost 0, with 6 bases in between. Germline V gene sequence: CDR1 SEHNR, CDR2 FQNEAQ (reference sequence). The CDR3 is 15 residues long. This chain's CDR3 is CASSLVGSTNEKLFF. DNA for the CDR3: TGTGCCAGCAGCTTAGTAGGTTCAACTAATGAAAAACTGTTTTTT.

J is TRBJ2-2 and V is TRBV29-1; unclear D gene. The CDR3 consists of 15 residues. Trimming removed 4 bases at V and 2 bases at J, with 14 bases between. The germline gives CDR1 SQVTM, CDR2 ANQGSEA. The CDR3 sequence is CSVAGRSTNTGELFF. In nucleotides, the CDR3 is TGCAGCGTTGCTGGACGGTCCACAAACACCGGGGAGCTGTTTTTT.

The gene calls are TRBV5-4 and TRBJ2-7, with 8 bases identical to TRBD1. V was pared by 3 bases and J by 5 bases, with 4 bases of the junction left unmatched. In germline, CDR1 is SGHNT, CDR2 YYREEE (reference sequence). CDR3 length: 13 amino acids. CDR3 sequence reads: CASSWQGADEQYF. CDR3 DNA sequence: TGTGCCAGCAGCTGGCAGGGGGCTGACGAGCAGTACTTC.

The chain carries TRBV18 and TRBJ1-2; TRBD1 matches 8 bases. V lost 6 bases, J lost 6 bases, and 6 bases stayed unmatched. Germline lookup yields CDR1 KGHSH and CDR2 LQKENI. The CDR3 spans 13 residues. The CDR3 loop reads CASSPGQGDGYTF. The CDR3 DNA sequence: TGTGCCAGCTCGCCCGGACAGGGTGATGGCTACACCTTC.

The rearrangement links TRBV19 to TRBJ2-5, with a weak D call TRBD2 (6 bases). Germline V gene lookup returns CDR1 LNHDA and CDR2 SQIVND (reference sequence). V was pared by 3 bases and J by 5 bases, with 10 bases between. The CDR3 is 13 amino acids. CDR3 coding DNA: TGTGCCAGTAGTATTCGGGGGAGGGAGACCCAGTACTTC. It encodes CASSIRGRETQYF.

J is TRBJ2-7 and V is TRBV6-1, with D hard to call. The ends were cut back, 1 base at V and 2 bases at J, with 9 bases in the middle. Germline V gene lookup returns CDR1 MNHNS and CDR2 SASEGT. The CDR3 has 14 amino acids. In DNA, the CDR3 is TGTGCCAGCAGTGAAGGTTTCGGTACCTACGAGCAGTACTTC. Translated: CASSEGFGTYEQYF.

The chain joins TRBV18 to TRBJ2-1, with D uncertain. CDR3 size: 15 residues. CDR1 is KGHSH and CDR2 is LQKENI in the germline V gene. With 1 base removed from V and 6 bases from J, the gap between germline ends came to 13 bases. The CDR3 sequence: CASSPLSPTFNEQFF. CDR3 bases: TGTGCCAGCTCACCACTGAGCCCTACTTTCAATGAGCAGTTCTTC.